The 30 T cell receptor beta chains presented below share a single source sample, sequenced in a study of blood T cell repertoires in COVID-19. Profiling relied on immunoSEQ multiplex PCR, and the TCRdb table lists in-frame clones only, not all of them. The sample records some 94,000 clones, about 70% being singletons. The sequencing input was peripheral blood. Receptors originate from a woman aged 55-70 years in a cohort sampled during active or convalescent COVID-19.

CDR3 sequence (DNA): TGTGCCAGCAGCAAAGATGGGGGGGGCTTGGTCGATCAGCCCCAGCATTTT. It yields the protein CASSKDGGGLVDQPQHF. The gene calls are TRBV21-1 and TRBJ1-5. TRBV21-1 is labeled a pseudogene. The CDR3 is 17 amino acids.

J is TRBJ2-3 and V is TRBV5-4; 9 bases are shared with TRBD1. Germline CDR1 is SGHNT and CDR2 is YYREEE (reference sequence). Trimming cost V 4 bases and J 6 bases; bases outside gene matches: 18. The CDR3 sequence is 18 residues long. The CDR3 DNA reads as TGTGCCAGCAGCCCCTGGCCCAACAGGGGGCGCAGGGGTGATACGCAGTATTTT. The encoded protein is CASSPWPNRGRRGDTQYF.

This rearrangement joins TRBV6-5 to TRBJ1-5, with TRBD1 matching over 7 bases. This CDR3 has 15 amino acids. The germline CDR1 and CDR2 sequences are MNHEY and SVGAGI. Trimming removed 6 bases from V and 0 bases from J; junction bases left unmatched: 5. In DNA, the CDR3 is TGTGCCAGCAGACCCAGACAGGGTAGCAATCAGCCCCAGCATTTT. Protein product: CASRPRQGSNQPQHF.

The V call is TRBV19, the J call TRBJ1-6, with D possibly matching TRBD1 (5 bases). Trimming removed 3 bases at V and 9 bases at J, with 12 bases between. Germline values: CDR1 LNHDA, CDR2 SQIVND (reference sequence). The CDR3 sequence is 14 residues long. This chain's CDR3 is CASSMGGTVSPLHF. The CDR3 DNA sequence: TGTGCCAGTAGTATGGGCGGGACGGTTTCACCCCTCCACTTT.

This clone was observed a handful of times. The genes are TRBV20-1 and TRBJ2-1, with a possible D match to TRBD2 (6 bases). Trimming left V 6 bases short and J 13 bases short, with 16 bases between. The CDR3 runs to 11 residues. CDR1 and CDR2 (germline): DFQATT, SNEGSKA (reference sequence). CDR3 sequence (DNA): TGCAGTGCAACCCGACTAGGTCTTCAGTTCTTC. Its translation is CSATRLGLQFF.

The chain is built from TRBV5-6 and TRBJ1-5, with 9 positions matching TRBD1. This CDR3 comprises 15 residues. V gave up 4 bases and J gave up 4 bases; unmatched junction bases: 6. CDR1 and CDR2 (germline): SGHDT, YYEEEE. Here the CDR3 reads CASSLTGGGNQPQHF. Here the CDR3 DNA reads TGTGCCAGCAGCCTGACAGGGGGTGGAAATCAGCCCCAGCATTTT.

The genes are TRBV5-4 and TRBJ2-5; 8 positions match TRBD1. The trim removed 0 bases at V and 2 bases at J, leaving 9 bases unmatched. The CDR3 extends over 17 amino acids. The V gene's germline CDR1 is SGHNT and CDR2 YYREEE (reference sequence). Written as DNA, the CDR3 is TGTGCCAGCAGCTTGGTCAGGTCAGGGGGCCGTCAAGAGACCCAGTACTTC. It translates to CASSLVRSGGRQETQYF.

CDR3: CASGGLAETDTQYF. The CDR3, as DNA: TGTGCCAGCGGAGGACTAGCGGAGACAGATACGCAGTATTTT. The V gene is TRBV11-2, the J gene TRBJ2-3, with TRBD2 identical over 10 bases. The V gene end was trimmed by 8 bases and the J gene end by 3 bases; junction bases not matched to a gene: 5. Per the germline V gene, CDR1 is SGHAT and CDR2 is FQNNGV. CDR3 size: 14 residues.

J is TRBJ2-5 and V is TRBV7-9; no clear D gene. Trimming cost V 4 bases and J 4 bases, with 16 bases left between them. CDR3 size: 15 residues. CDR1 and CDR2 from the germline V gene are SEHNR and FQNEAQ (reference sequence). As DNA, the CDR3 is TGTGCCAGCAGCTCCCAGCTTCGAGCGAGAGAGACCCAGTACTTC. Its translation: CASSSQLRARETQYF.

The chain couples TRBV5-6 to TRBJ2-5; D gene uncertain. Trimming cost V 0 bases and J 9 bases, with 12 bases left between them. The CDR3 has 13 amino acids. Per germline, CDR1 SGHDT and CDR2 YYEEEE. For the CDR3, the DNA is TGTGCCAGCAGCTTGGGCAGGAACTGGGCCCAGTACTTC. Encoded protein: CASSLGRNWAQYF.

V usage is TRBV27 and J usage is TRBJ2-3; 7 positions match TRBD1. Trimming at V came to 4 bases and at J to 9 bases, leaving 10 bases not matched to a gene. This CDR3 is built from 14 residues. Germline CDR1 MNHEY, CDR2 SMNVEV (reference sequence). Here the CDR3 DNA reads TGTGCCAGCAGTTCGACAGGGACCGCCGGCACGCAGTATTTT. Its translation: CASSSTGTAGTQYF.

The rearrangement joins TRBV4-3 to TRBJ2-1, with no clear D. The ends were cut back, 1 base at V and 2 bases at J, with 9 bases in the middle. Germline assignment: CDR1 LGHNA and CDR2 YSLEER. The CDR3 has 15 residues. The CDR3 is CASSQGQETYNEQFF. The CDR3, as DNA: TGCGCCAGCAGCCAAGGTCAGGAAACCTACAATGAGCAGTTCTTC.

The V call is TRBV14, the J call TRBJ2-1, with 8 bases lining up with TRBD1. Germline loops: CDR1 SGHDN, CDR2 FVKESK. The CDR3 has 14 residues. V shed 2 bases, J shed 6 bases, and the junction held 3 bases outside the gene matches. The CDR3 region is CASSQLGTGNEQFF. The CDR3 DNA is TGTGCCAGCAGCCAACTTGGGACAGGCAATGAGCAGTTCTTC.

The rearrangement joins TRBV27 to TRBJ2-1, with D maybe TRBD1 (5 bases). Germline CDR1 and CDR2: MNHEY and SMNVEV (reference sequence). Deletions cut 3 bases from V and 0 bases from J, with 12 bases between. The CDR3 runs to 16 residues. In DNA form, the CDR3 reads TGTGCCAGCAGTTTTCTGACAGCGAGCTCCTACAATGAGCAGTTCTTC. This codes for CASSFLTASSYNEQFF.

The chain couples TRBV5-1 to TRBJ1-2; no clear D. This CDR3 contains 14 residues. CDR1 and CDR2 (germline): SGHRS, YFSETQ. V was cut by 4 bases and J by 3 bases, with 13 bases left in between. CDR3 sequence (DNA): TGCGCCAGCAGCCCCGCTGGGGAGTACTATGGCTACACCTTC. This codes for CASSPAGEYYGYTF. The full variable domain, in which reference TRBV5-1 and TRBJ1-2 provide the parts outside the CDR3, is KAGVTQTPRYLIKTRGQQVTLSCSPISGHRSVSWYQQTPGQGLQFLFEYFSETQRNKGNFPGRFSGRQFSNSRSEMNVSTLELGDSALYLCASSPAGEYYGYTFGSGTRLTVV.

The chain has TRBV2 and TRBJ2-6, with 9 bases that match TRBD1. CDR3 length equals 18 residues. J was trimmed by 0 bases and V by 6 bases; bases with no gene match: 9. Per the germline V gene, CDR1 is SNHLY and CDR2 is FYNNEI. The CDR3 nucleotides read TGTGCCAGCAGGGCCGAGGGACAGGGACACTCTGGGGCCAACGTCCTGACTTTC. Encoded protein: CASRAEGQGHSGANVLTF.

The chain couples TRBV19 to TRBJ2-3, with TRBD1 matching over 7 bases. The germline CDR1 and CDR2 sequences are LNHDA and SQIVND (reference sequence). The CDR3 length is 16 residues. Trimming cost V 5 bases and J 1 base; bases outside gene matches: 9. CDR3 protein: CASSRRTGAGTDTQYF. The DNA of the CDR3 is TGTGCCAGTAGTCGACGAACAGGGGCCGGCACAGATACGCAGTATTTT.

The chain employs TRBV3-1 (or the pseudogene TRBV3-2) and TRBJ2-4; 11 bases line up with TRBD2. Looked up from germline, CDR1 is LGHDT and CDR2 is YNNKEL (reference sequence). Trimming at V came to 4 bases and at J to 8 bases, leaving 4 bases not matched to a gene. This CDR3 is 14 amino acids long. CDR3 region: CASSPSGGPHIQYF. Written as DNA, the CDR3 is TGTGCCAGCAGCCCTAGCGGGGGGCCCCACATTCAGTACTTC.

The chain couples TRBV6-6 to TRBJ2-1, with 8 bases aligning to TRBD1. The V segment lost 6 bases and the J segment 7 bases; nucleotides outside the gene matches: 14. In germline, CDR1 is MNHNY, CDR2 SVGAGI (reference sequence). The CDR3 totals 16 residues. The CDR3 reads CASSRTPDRVRNEQFF. The DNA for the CDR3 is TGTGCCAGCAGCCGAACCCCGGACAGGGTCCGAAATGAGCAGTTCTTC.

This clone was observed a handful of times. The genes are TRBV6-5 and TRBJ2-5; TRBD2 agrees at 14 bases. V was pared by 2 bases and J by 4 bases, with 3 bases of the junction left unmatched. The CDR3 is 16 amino acids. Looked up from germline, CDR1 is MNHEY and CDR2 is SVGAGI. The CDR3 coding sequence is TGTGCCAGCAGTTACGGGACTAGCGGGGGAGGAGAGACCCAGTACTTC. Translation: CASSYGTSGGGETQYF.

The sample holds one count of this clone. The chain joins TRBV5-1 to TRBJ1-1, with D possibly being TRBD1 (5 bases). The CDR3 contains 14 residues. Trimming stripped 0 bases from V and 3 bases from J, with 9 bases between. The germline gives CDR1 SGHRS, CDR2 YFSETQ. The CDR3 loop is CASSLDGGDTEAFF. DNA for the CDR3: TGCGCCAGCAGCTTGGATGGGGGGGACACTGAAGCTTTCTTT.

The V gene is TRBV4-1, the J gene TRBJ1-2; no definite D call. Germline CDR1 MGHRA, CDR2 YSYEKL. Trimming took off 2 bases at V and 4 bases at J, with 11 bases between the two ends. The CDR3 contains 14 residues. DNA for the CDR3: TGCGCCAGCAGCCAATTCGGGGTGAGCTATGGCTACACCTTC. It specifies CASSQFGVSYGYTF.

The V call is TRBV2, the J call TRBJ1-6; 7 bases align to TRBD1. The CDR3 consists of 13 residues. Germline values: CDR1 SNHLY, CDR2 FYNNEI. The V gene end was trimmed by 8 bases and the J gene end by 7 bases; junction bases not matched to a gene: 5. The CDR3 nucleotides read TGTGCCAGCCGACAGGGATACAATTCACCCCTCCACTTT. Translation: CASRQGYNSPLHF.

The chain has TRBV5-1 and TRBJ1-2, with 8 bases lining up with TRBD1. With V trimmed by 0 bases and J by 5 bases, 6 bases remained unmatched. This CDR3 is built from 15 residues. Per the germline V gene, CDR1 is SGHRS and CDR2 is YFSETQ. CDR3 sequence (DNA): TGCGCCAGCAGCTTGGGACAGGGGACGGGTTATGGCTACACCTTC. This codes for CASSLGQGTGYGYTF.

Ten or more counts support this clone. The chain has TRBV19 and TRBJ2-2; 8 nucleotides line up with TRBD2. The ends lost 6 bases at V and 3 bases at J; junction bases unmatched: 15. The CDR3 is 18 residues long. Per germline, CDR1 LNHDA and CDR2 SQIVND (reference sequence). The CDR3 DNA sequence: TGTGCCAGTAGGGGTGGCCGGGGTAGCGGGGCATACACCGGGGAGCTGTTTTTT. It yields the protein CASRGGRGSGAYTGELFF.

The chain carries TRBV7-2 and TRBJ2-7, with 9 bases matching TRBD1. The CDR3 is 14 residues long. Germline V gene sequence: CDR1 SGHTA, CDR2 FQGNSA. The V gene end was trimmed by 5 bases and the J gene end by 9 bases; junction bases not matched to a gene: 11. CDR3 DNA sequence: TGTGCCAGCAGCCCGTACAGGGGGCTCGAGGTGCAGTACTTC. Amino acid sequence: CASSPYRGLEVQYF.

V usage is TRBV4-1 and J usage is TRBJ2-7, with a weak D call TRBD1 (5 bases). CDR1 is MGHRA, CDR2 YSYEKL, per germline. CDR3 length: 13 residues. V lost 0 bases and J lost 6, with 9 bases in between. This chain's CDR3 is CASSQDGRGEQYF. The CDR3 bases are TGCGCCAGCAGCCAAGATGGAAGGGGCGAGCAGTACTTC.

The V call is TRBV5-6, the J call TRBJ1-6; D is perhaps TRBD1 (6 bases). The germline CDR1 and CDR2 sequences are SGHDT and YYEEEE. This CDR3 is 15 amino acids long. Trimming pared 0 bases from V and 6 bases from J, leaving 10 bases between. As DNA, the CDR3 is TGTGCCAGCAGCTTGGGACAGGCTCTTAATTCACCCCTCCACTTT. It translates to CASSLGQALNSPLHF.

This clone was detected a few times. This rearrangement joins TRBV5-1 to TRBJ1-6; no clear D. CDR1 SGHRS and CDR2 YFSETQ come from the germline V gene. V dropped 1 base and J dropped 6 bases, with 8 bases sitting between them. The CDR3 length is 14 residues. The CDR3 coding sequence is TGCGCCAGCAGCTTGTCAGGAGGTAATTCACCCCTCCACTTT. This translates into CASSLSGGNSPLHF.

The chain combines TRBV9 with TRBJ2-1; TRBD1 aligns across 9 bases. CDR1 is SGDLS, CDR2 YYNGEE, per germline. The CDR3 runs 15 residues. After removal of 7 bases from V and 1 base from J, the junction contained 6 bases not matched to a gene. The CDR3 nucleotides read TGTGCCAGCCAAAAGGACAGGGGTTCCTACAATGAGCAGTTCTTC. Translating gives CASQKDRGSYNEQFF.